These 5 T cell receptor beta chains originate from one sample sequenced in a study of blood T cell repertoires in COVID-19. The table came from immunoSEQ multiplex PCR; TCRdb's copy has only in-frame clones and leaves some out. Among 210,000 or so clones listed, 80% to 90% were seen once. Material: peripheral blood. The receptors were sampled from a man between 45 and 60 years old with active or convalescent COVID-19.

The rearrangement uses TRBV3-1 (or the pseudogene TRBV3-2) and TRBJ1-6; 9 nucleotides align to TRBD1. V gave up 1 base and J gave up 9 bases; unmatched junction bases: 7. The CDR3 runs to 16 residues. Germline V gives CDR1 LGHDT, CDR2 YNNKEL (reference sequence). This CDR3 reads CASSQGSTGGSSPLHF. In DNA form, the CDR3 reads TGTGCCAGCAGCCAAGGTTCGACAGGGGGTAGTTCACCCCTCCACTTT.

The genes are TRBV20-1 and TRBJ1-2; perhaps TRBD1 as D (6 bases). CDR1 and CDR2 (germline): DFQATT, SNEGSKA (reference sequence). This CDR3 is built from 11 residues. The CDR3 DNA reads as TGCCTTTGCACAGGGCACTATGGCTACACCTTC. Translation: CLCTGHYGYTF.

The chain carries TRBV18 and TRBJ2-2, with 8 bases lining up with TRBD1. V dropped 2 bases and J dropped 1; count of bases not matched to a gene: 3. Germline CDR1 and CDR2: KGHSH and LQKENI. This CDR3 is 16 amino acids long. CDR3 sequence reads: CASSPKGQENTGELFF. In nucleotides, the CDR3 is TGTGCCAGCTCACCAAAGGGACAGGAGAACACCGGGGAGCTGTTTTTT.

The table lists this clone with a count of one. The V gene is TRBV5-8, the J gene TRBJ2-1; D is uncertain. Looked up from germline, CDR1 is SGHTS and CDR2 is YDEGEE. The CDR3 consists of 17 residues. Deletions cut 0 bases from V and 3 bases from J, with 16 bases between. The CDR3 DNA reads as TGTGCCAGCAGCTTGGTTACCGCGCGGAACGTCTACAATGAGCAGTTCTTC. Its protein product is CASSLVTARNVYNEQFF.

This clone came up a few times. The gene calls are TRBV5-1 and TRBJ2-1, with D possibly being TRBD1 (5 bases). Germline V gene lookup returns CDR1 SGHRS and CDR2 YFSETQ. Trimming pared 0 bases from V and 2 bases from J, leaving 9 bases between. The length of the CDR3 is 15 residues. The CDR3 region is CASSLVSGTYNEQFF. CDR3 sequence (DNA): TGCGCCAGCAGCTTGGTATCAGGGACCTACAATGAGCAGTTCTTC.